The sequence of this T cell receptor (beta chain) was determined in a study of cytomegalovirus exposure and HLA in healthy donors. Study overall: The early release's HLA-typed donors yielded approximately 85 million unique TCRs. Study observations and caveats: Per published accounts, TCR beta sequences correctly predicted the HLA-A and HLA-B alleles of most subjects. A missense DCLRE1C variant was associated with V- and J-gene trimming of TCR beta chains in a later analysis, and an independent cohort replicated the association. Around 160 TCR beta chains were listed as cytomegalovirus-associated.

A word on this clone: The antigen is not known.

The PCR employed 60 Vbeta primers together with 13 Jbeta primers. Produced via immunoSEQ multiplex PCR; TCRdb's table is partial and in-frame only. Of more than 120,000 clones in the sample, around 82% were seen once. Germline loops: CDR1 SEHNR, CDR2 FQNEAQ (reference sequence). This CDR3 spans 15 amino acids. V lost 1 base to trimming and J lost 5 bases; unmatched junction nucleotides: 7. This sequence joins TRBV7-9 and TRBJ2-5, with 7 bases aligning to TRBD2. The sample was PBMCs. This TCR came from a woman aged 35 to 49 in good health and CMV-seropositive. The CDR3 loop is CASSLGAGVGETQYF. CDR3 DNA sequence: TGTGCCAGCAGCTTAGGGGCGGGAGTGGGGGAGACCCAGTACTTC.